The 29 T cell receptor beta chains below were found in one sample sequenced in a study of Graves' ophthalmopathy and Graves' hyperthyroidism (dated 2018 in TCRdb). Instrument used: Illumina HiSeq 2000. For repertoire sequencing, TCR beta CDR3 regions were amplified from RNA transcripts. The first round of RT-PCR was done with HTBI primers and the Qiagen OneStep RT-PCR kit, and was followed by a second round of multiplex PCR, then size selection and purification. TCRdb reworked the public reads: Q25 trimming with fastp, MiXCR clone assembly, productive beta chains retained. Rows are unified per CDR3 protein, each entry keeping the most common DNA and genes. The sample profile shows more than 1,000,000 distinct CDR3 sequences; about 38% of them were found once. The ten most abundant clones make up around 10% of the sample. The sequencing input was peripheral blood or thyroid tissue (not recorded which). These receptors all come from an adult man with Graves' hyperthyroidism.

Ten or more counts support this clonotype. This chain uses TRBV5-1 with TRBJ2-7; a possible D gene is TRBD1 (5 bases). CDR3 length equals 13 residues. Germline V gene data show CDR1 as SGHRS and CDR2 as YFSETQ. V was trimmed by 4 bases and J by 5 bases, leaving 13 bases between them. CDR3 in amino acids: CASSGTGLDEQYF. DNA of the CDR3: TGCGCCAGCAGCGGTACAGGTCTCGACGAGCAGTACTTC.

The gene calls are TRBV13 and TRBJ2-5; D is possibly TRBD1 or TRBD2 (7 bases each). From germline, CDR1 is PRHDT and CDR2 FYEKMQ (reference sequence). The CDR3 is 17 amino acids. The V end lost 4 bases, the J end lost 5 bases, and 23 bases lay between the germline ends. Here the CDR3 reads CASSYPGGAGSGETQYF. The CDR3 DNA sequence: TGTGCCAGCAGCTATCCAGGGGGAGCGGGGTCGGGGGAGACCCAGTACTTC.

The chain combines TRBV10-2 with TRBJ1-2; perhaps TRBD1 as D (5 bases). The CDR3 extends over 14 amino acids. Trimming left V 2 bases short and J 6 bases short, with 13 bases between. Germline assignment: CDR1 WSHSY and CDR2 SAAADI. The CDR3 spells CASSERGASHGYTF. The CDR3 DNA reads as TGCGCCAGCAGTGAGAGAGGGGCTTCTCATGGCTACACCTTC.

As to this clonotype: The conserved phenylalanine or tryptophan normally closing the CDR3 is absent here, so this likely arose from a read error. The chain combines TRBV11-2 with TRBJ2-5; D is possibly TRBD2 (6 bases). The CDR3 totals 14 residues. V was trimmed by 5 bases and J by 4 bases, leaving 14 bases between them. Germline CDR1 reads SGHAT; CDR2 reads FQNNGV. CDR3 in DNA: TGTGCCAGCAGCACGCCGGGGGATCGAGAGACCCAGTACCTC. Its translation: CASSTPGDRETQYL.

CDR3 nucleotide sequence: TGTGCCAGCAGCTCAACAGCCGGGACAGGGTACGGAGAGACCCAGTACTTC. Its translation is CASSSTAGTGYGETQYF. V gene TRBV7-7 combines with J gene TRBJ2-5; 9 bases agree with TRBD1. CDR1 is SSHAT and CDR2 is FNYEAQ in the germline V gene (reference sequence). The CDR3 is made up of 17 amino acids. Germline trimming cut 4 bases from V and 4 bases from J; bases unmatched to any gene: 13.

In the case of this clonotype: A read error may explain this, as a much larger clone is one base away. J is TRBJ1-3 and V is TRBV7-2; the D is unclear. CDR3 length: 14 amino acids. Germline-derived CDR1 and CDR2 are SGHTA and FQGNSA. The CDR3 DNA sequence: TGTGCCAGCAGCTTAGGAGCGTCAGGAAGCACCATATATTTT. This gives the protein CASSLGASGSTIYF.

Only a few counts were recorded for this clonotype. Here the CDR3 reads CASSQPGQNTGELFF. Here the CDR3 DNA reads TGTGCCAGTAGCCAACCAGGACAAAACACCGGGGAGCTGTTTTTT. The rearrangement uses TRBV19 and TRBJ2-2; D is possibly TRBD1 (5 bases). The CDR3 sequence is 15 residues long. Trimming took off 6 bases at V and 2 bases at J, with 13 bases between the two ends. CDR1 is LNHDA, CDR2 SQIVND, per germline (reference sequence).

The sample holds many counts of this clonotype. This chain uses TRBV2 with TRBJ2-7; 9 positions agree with TRBD2. J was trimmed by 4 bases and V by 7 bases; bases with no gene match: 5. This CDR3 spans 13 amino acids. Germline loops: CDR1 SNHLY, CDR2 FYNNEI. The DNA for the CDR3 is TGTGCCAGCATCGGCGGGGGGGGATACGAGCAGTACTTC. As protein: CASIGGGGYEQYF.

This clonotype has at least ten counts. This rearrangement joins TRBV7-2 to TRBJ1-1; 7 positions match TRBD1. The CDR3 has 15 residues. Per germline, CDR1 SGHTA and CDR2 FQGNSA. The junction had 9 bases not matched to a gene; V was cut back by 5 bases and J by 3 bases. CDR3 sequence: CASSPRQGWDTEAFF. As DNA, the CDR3 is TGTGCCAGCAGCCCAAGACAGGGATGGGACACTGAAGCTTTCTTT. Combining the CDR3 with reference TRBV7-2 and TRBJ1-1 gives the whole variable domain GAGVSQSPSNKVTEKGKDVELRCDPISGHTALYWYRQSLGQGLEFLIYFQGNSAPDKSGLPSDRFSAERTGGSVSTLTIQRTQQEDSAVYLCASSPRQGWDTEAFFGQGTRLTVV.

This chain uses TRBV11-2 with TRBJ1-4; tentative D call: TRBD1 (6 bases). V was shortened by 0 bases and J by 6 bases, with 11 bases between the two germline ends. The CDR3 is 15 amino acids. Germline CDR1 is SGHAT and CDR2 is FQNNGV. Written as DNA, the CDR3 is TGTGCCAGCAGCTTAGATCTGGGGACATATGAAAAACTGTTTTTT. It yields the protein CASSLDLGTYEKLFF.

The chain has TRBV5-1 and TRBJ1-4; 7 bases map to TRBD1. From germline, CDR1 is SGHRS and CDR2 YFSETQ. V shed 4 bases and J 8 bases; nucleotides not matched to a gene: 8. CDR3 length equals 14 residues. The CDR3 is CASSETGLSEKLFF. CDR3 DNA sequence: TGCGCCAGCAGCGAGACAGGGCTTTCCGAAAAACTGTTTTTT.

Ten or more counts support this clonotype. The rearrangement joins TRBV5-1 to TRBJ2-2; possible D gene TRBD1, 6 bases. There are 14 residues in the CDR3. CDR1 is SGHRS, CDR2 YFSETQ, per germline. V lost 3 bases and J lost 1, with 7 bases in between. CDR3 DNA sequence: TGCGCCAGCAGCTACAGGGTGAACACCGGGGAGCTGTTTTTT. It is translated as CASSYRVNTGELFF.

This clonotype has ten or more counts. The rearrangement links TRBV7-3 to TRBJ2-2; D remains ambiguous. Germline assignment: CDR1 SGHTA and CDR2 FQGTGA. This CDR3 region has 14 residues. Between the trimmed V and J ends, which lost 0 bases and 2 bases, there was a span of 4 bases. The CDR3 DNA sequence: TGTGCCAGCAGCTTAACCAGTAACACCGGGGAGCTGTTTTTT. Encoded protein: CASSLTSNTGELFF.

With respect to this clonotype: This sequence may be a read error, since a much larger clone differs from it by one base. The rearrangement uses TRBV7-2 and TRBJ1-2, with TRBD1 as a possible D gene (6 bases). This CDR3 has 15 amino acids. The germline V gene encodes CDR1 SGHTA and CDR2 FQGNSA. Trimming cost V 5 bases and J 3 bases, with 16 bases left between them. The CDR3 spells CASSNPGGQHYGYTF. CDR3 coding DNA: TGTGCCAGCAGCAACCCTGGGGGGCAGCACTATGGCTACACCTTC.

This CDR3 reads CSARARGAGRQTGELFF. CDR3 DNA sequence: TGCAGTGCTAGAGCCCGGGGGGCGGGGCGGCAAACCGGGGAGCTGTTTTTT. The rearrangement links TRBV20-1 to TRBJ2-2, with D possibly matching TRBD2 (7 bases). Germline V CDR1 and CDR2: DFQATT, SNEGSKA (reference sequence). The CDR3 runs to 17 residues. The ends were cut back, 1 base at V and 5 bases at J, with 20 bases in the middle.

The J gene is TRBJ2-7, the V gene TRBV7-8; D possibly corresponds to TRBD1 (6 bases). V was pared by 6 bases and J by 3 bases, with 18 bases between. This CDR3 contains 15 residues. Germline V gene lookup returns CDR1 SGHVS and CDR2 FQNEAQ. This CDR3 reads CASSLRSGAGYEQYF. The CDR3, as DNA: TGTGCCAGCAGTCTACGATCAGGGGCAGGCTACGAGCAGTACTTC.

Comments on this clonotype: This clone may be a read error of a much larger clone one base away. The chain joins TRBV7-6 to TRBJ2-2, with unresolved D. Germline loops: CDR1 SGHVS, CDR2 FNYEAQ. The CDR3 has 12 amino acids. With 2 bases removed from V and 6 bases from J, the gap between germline ends came to 4 bases. The CDR3 sequence is CASSLFAGELFF. CDR3 nucleotides: TGTGCCAGCAGCTTATTCGCCGGGGAGCTGTTTTTT. Full variable domain (rest looked up from reference TRBV7-6 and TRBJ2-2): GAGVSQSPRYKVTKRGQDVALRCDPISGHVSLYWYRQALGQGPEFLTYFNYEAQQDKSGLPNDRFSAERPEGSISTLTIQRTEQRDSAMYRCASSLFAGELFFGEGSRLTVL.

This clonotype has at least ten counts. This chain connects TRBV6-2 or TRBV6-3 to TRBJ1-6; weak D call: TRBD1 (5 bases). Looked up from germline, CDR1 is MNHEY and CDR2 is SVGEGT. Trimming pared 6 bases from V and 13 bases from J, leaving 16 bases between. This CDR3 contains 13 residues. The CDR3 nucleotides read TGTGCCAGCAGCCCGGGACGGAAAGTGCCCCTCCACTTT. Residues: CASSPGRKVPLHF.

This clonotype was seen ten or more times. The CDR3 DNA sequence: TGTGCCAGCAGCAGCAGTCTAACGGGGGCTGAAAAACTGTTTTTT. Its translation: CASSSSLTGAEKLFF. This chain joins TRBV9 and TRBJ1-4, with a weak D call TRBD1 (6 bases). Between the trimmed V and J ends, which lost 4 bases and 7 bases, there was a span of 17 bases. Germline assignment: CDR1 SGDLS and CDR2 YYNGEE. The CDR3 runs 15 residues.

The V gene is TRBV10-3, the J gene TRBJ1-5, with 7 bases matching TRBD1. J was trimmed by 3 bases and V by 10 bases; bases with no gene match: 6. Germline values: CDR1 ENHRY, CDR2 SYGVKD. CDR3 length: 13 amino acids. The CDR3 here is CATAGGPNQPQHF. The DNA of the CDR3 is TGTGCCACCGCAGGGGGTCCCAATCAGCCCCAGCATTTT.

The J gene is TRBJ2-2, the V gene TRBV12-3 or TRBV12-4, with 9 nucleotides matching TRBD1. J lost 0 bases, V lost 1 base, and 9 bases had no gene match. The CDR3 consists of 19 residues. CDR3 loop: CASSLGQGGTAANTGELFF. CDR3 coding DNA: TGTGCCAGCAGTTTAGGACAGGGGGGGACCGCTGCGAACACCGGGGAGCTGTTTTTT.

The chain links TRBV28 to TRBJ1-1; 7 bases agree with TRBD1. V was clipped by 8 bases and J by 10 bases; unmatched bases: 10. This CDR3 region has 12 residues. CDR1 is MDHEN and CDR2 is SYDVKM in the germline V gene. The CDR3 sequence is CASLALGQRAFF. Written as DNA, the CDR3 is TGTGCCAGCCTCGCCCTGGGACAGCGAGCTTTCTTT.

This chain uses TRBV7-2 with TRBJ1-1; 9 bases map to TRBD1. Germline values: CDR1 SGHTA, CDR2 FQGNSA. The CDR3 has 13 residues. Germline trimming cut 5 bases from V and 11 bases from J; bases unmatched to any gene: 9. CDR3 coding DNA: TGTGCCAGCAGCCCGGGACAGGGTGTCAGTGCTTTCTTT. Protein product: CASSPGQGVSAFF.

This rearrangement joins TRBV7-2 to TRBJ1-5, with a tentative D call TRBD1 (5 bases). There are 13 residues in the CDR3. Looked up from germline, CDR1 is SGHTA and CDR2 is FQGNSA. V lost 6 bases, J lost 5 bases, and 11 bases lay in between. The DNA for the CDR3 is TGTGCCAGCAGTTACCGGGGGTATCAGCCCCAGCATTTT. This codes for CASSYRGYQPQHF. Supplemented by reference TRBV7-2 and TRBJ1-5, the full variable domain reads GAGVSQSPSNKVTEKGKDVELRCDPISGHTALYWYRQSLGQGLEFLIYFQGNSAPDKSGLPSDRFSAERTGGSVSTLTIQRTQQEDSAVYLCASSYRGYQPQHFGDGTRLSIL.

The CDR3 sequence: CASSSTGGESSPLHF. In DNA, the CDR3 is TGTGCCAGCAGTTCGACAGGGGGCGAGTCCTCACCCCTCCACTTT. The genes are TRBV28 and TRBJ1-6; 10 positions agree with TRBD1. V trimming: 4 bases; J trimming: 10 bases; junction bases outside the gene matches: 7. Germline CDR1 is MDHEN and CDR2 is SYDVKM. This CDR3 has 15 amino acids.

The rearrangement joins TRBV30 to TRBJ1-1, with D maybe TRBD1 (6 bases). From germline, CDR1 is GTSNPN and CDR2 SVGIG (reference sequence). The length of the CDR3 is 15 residues. V shed 0 bases and J shed 5 bases, with 16 bases lying between them. The CDR3 DNA sequence: TGTGCCTGGAGTGTACGGGGGGGGCCTGCTACTGAAGCTTTCTTT. It specifies CAWSVRGGPATEAFF.

This clonotype has ten or more counts. This rearrangement joins TRBV7-2 to TRBJ1-5; 8 nucleotides agree with TRBD1. CDR3 length equals 15 residues. CDR1 is SGHTA, CDR2 FQGNSA, per germline. The V and J ends lost 2 bases and 6 bases, in that order; junction bases with no gene match: 6. CDR3 in amino acids: CASSLLQGGSQPQHF. CDR3 bases: TGTGCCAGCAGCTTATTACAGGGGGGTAGTCAGCCCCAGCATTTT.

The J gene is TRBJ2-5, the V gene TRBV7-2, with D perhaps TRBD1 (5 bases). This CDR3 has 14 amino acids. Per the germline V gene, CDR1 is SGHTA and CDR2 is FQGNSA. Trimming cost V 1 base and J 5 bases, with 11 bases left between them. The CDR3 region has the DNA TGTGCCAGCAGCTTAGTCAGGGTTGTGGAGACCCAGTACTTC. Its protein is CASSLVRVVETQYF. Variable domain in full (rest from reference TRBV7-2 and TRBJ2-5): GAGVSQSPSNKVTEKGKDVELRCDPISGHTALYWYRQSLGQGLEFLIYFQGNSAPDKSGLPSDRFSAERTGGSVSTLTIQRTQQEDSAVYLCASSLVRVVETQYFGPGTRLLVL.

V is TRBV7-8 and J is TRBJ2-2, with 8 bases identical to TRBD1. J was trimmed by 4 bases and V by 3 bases; bases with no gene match: 10. Germline CDR1 and CDR2: SGHVS and FQNEAQ. The CDR3 is 17 residues long. CDR3 nucleotide sequence: TGTGCCAGCAGCTTCCCAGGGCAGGGGGCGGTCACCGGGGAGCTGTTTTTT. Amino acids: CASSFPGQGAVTGELFF.